This T cell receptor (beta chain) came from a study of control samples from healthy donors and cancer patients. Clones were read by immunoSEQ multiplex PCR, and TCRdb kept only the in-frame ones, dropping some. The table has approximately 87,000 clones, roughly 89% seen once. The sequence came from a man aged 45-65 years in good health. The source material was blood.

The CDR3: CASSLTVWGPDGYTF. CDR3 coding DNA: TGCGCCAGCAGCCTGACTGTCTGGGGTCCGGATGGCTACACCTTC. The rearrangement uses TRBV5-1 and TRBJ1-2; D not certain. The CDR3 contains 15 residues. The germline V gene encodes CDR1 SGHRS and CDR2 YFSETQ. Trimming pared 4 bases from V and 6 bases from J, leaving 19 bases between.